This is a list of T cell receptor beta chains from one sample in a study of T cell responses to AZD1222 COVID-19 vaccine. Method: immunoSEQ multiplex PCR; TCRdb's copy keeps in-frame clones and lacks some. Among approximately 130,000 clones listed, roughly 90% were seen once. The sample here was peripheral blood, taken on day 0 of AZD1222 vaccination. These receptors originate from an adult in good health. Both conserved end residues are part of each CDR3. Fields, in order: D gene, clone size, J gene, V gene, CDR3 DNA, CDR3 protein. D genes are given only for firm matches. Only some rows state a clone size, as once, few, many or a class for expanded clones.

D: TRBD1
size: once
J: TRBJ1-2
V: TRBV13
DNA: TGTGCCAGCAGCTTAAGGGGACAGGGGGCAAGCTATGGCTACACCTTC
CDR3: CASSLRGQGASYGYTF

D: NA
size: NA
J: TRBJ2-1
V: TRBV7-3
DNA: TGTGCCAGCAGCATCGGACAGAGCTCCTACAATGAGCAGTTCTTC
CDR3: CASSIGQSSYNEQFF

D: NA
size: NA
J: TRBJ2-7
V: TRBV6-2/TRBV6-3
DNA: TGTGCCAGCAGCCTTCTACAGGATTTTATCGAGCAGTACTTC
CDR3: CASSLLQDFIEQYF

D: TRBD2
size: NA
J: TRBJ2-3
V: TRBV11-2
DNA: TGTGCCAGCAGCTTAGCTAGGGGAGGGTCACGGGTTACGCAGTATTTT
CDR3: CASSLARGGSRVTQYF

D: NA
size: NA
J: TRBJ1-1
V: TRBV2
DNA: TGTGCCAGCAGCGCCTTTTATTCAATGAACACTGAAGCTTTCTTT
CDR3: CASSAFYSMNTEAFF

D: NA
size: NA
J: TRBJ1-1
V: TRBV27
DNA: TGTGCCAGCAGTTTAAAACAGGGTACGATGAACACTGAAGCTTTCTTT
CDR3: CASSLKQGTMNTEAFF

D: TRBD1
size: NA
J: TRBJ1-2
V: TRBV29-1
DNA: TGCAGCGTTGAAGGGACAGGGCCGGGCTATGGCTACACCTTC
CDR3: CSVEGTGPGYGYTF

D: TRBD1
size: NA
J: TRBJ2-7
V: TRBV18
DNA: TGTGCCAGCTCATTTGGACAGGGGGTTGCCGAGCAGTACTTC
CDR3: CASSFGQGVAEQYF

D: NA
size: once
J: TRBJ2-7
V: TRBV27
DNA: TGTGCCAGCAGTTTACATGGACGGTCGAGCTCCTACGAGCAGTACTTC
CDR3: CASSLHGRSSSYEQYF

D: NA
size: NA
J: TRBJ2-1
V: TRBV7-8
DNA: TGTGCCAGCAGCACTCACGCGCGGGAACAGCAGTTCTTC
CDR3: CASSTHAREQQFF

D: NA
size: NA
J: TRBJ2-2
V: TRBV29-1
DNA: TGCAGCGTAGGGACGCGAACGAACACCGGGGAGCTGTTTTTT
CDR3: CSVGTRTNTGELFF

D: NA
size: NA
J: TRBJ2-7
V: TRBV6-1
DNA: TGTGCCAGCAGTGAAGGGCAGGGATCCCTCTACGAGCAGTACTTC
CDR3: CASSEGQGSLYEQYF

D: NA
size: NA
J: TRBJ2-3
V: TRBV18
DNA: TGTGCCAGCTCACGGGGAACGCAGTATTTT
CDR3: CASSRGTQYF

D: NA
size: NA
J: TRBJ2-1
V: TRBV7-9
DNA: TGTGCCAGCAGCCCTCAACAGGGTCGAATCCCACACGATGAGCAGTTCTTC
CDR3: CASSPQQGRIPHDEQFF

D: NA
size: NA
J: TRBJ1-2
V: TRBV28
DNA: TGTGCCAGCAGTCGACTACAGGCGGACTACACCTTC
CDR3: CASSRLQADYTF

D: NA
size: once
J: TRBJ1-1
V: TRBV10-3
DNA: TGTGCCATCAGTGAGTGGGGCACTGAAGCTTTCTTT
CDR3: CAISEWGTEAFF

D: TRBD2
size: NA
J: TRBJ2-7
V: TRBV11-2
DNA: TGTGCCAGCAGCCCCCTACGAAGGGCTAGCGGGAGTTTGTACGAGCAGTACTTC
CDR3: CASSPLRRASGSLYEQYF

D: NA
size: NA
J: TRBJ1-1
V: TRBV11-2
DNA: TGTGCCAGCACCCCCAGGGCGGAGAACACTGAAGCTTTCTTT
CDR3: CASTPRAENTEAFF

D: TRBD1
size: NA
J: TRBJ2-3
V: TRBV19
DNA: TGTGCCACCTGGGACAGGGGGTTAATAGATACGCAGTATTTT
CDR3: CATWDRGLIDTQYF

D: TRBD2
size: NA
J: TRBJ2-7
V: TRBV6-5
DNA: TGTGCCAGCCCCGGGACTAGCAGCGGTTACTACGAGCAGTACTTC
CDR3: CASPGTSSGYYEQYF

D: NA
size: NA
J: TRBJ2-5
V: TRBV9
DNA: TGTGCCAGCAGCGTTGCCACGGGACTCCAAACAGAGACCCAGTACTTC
CDR3: CASSVATGLQTETQYF

D: NA
size: NA
J: TRBJ2-2
V: TRBV24-1
DNA: TGTGCCACCAGCAGGGGTATAGACACCGGGGAGCTGTTTTTT
CDR3: CATSRGIDTGELFF

D: NA
size: once
J: TRBJ1-2
V: TRBV29-1
DNA: TGCAGCGTTGGCCCCCGATCAGGTGCTTATGGCTACACCTTC
CDR3: CSVGPRSGAYGYTF

D: NA
size: NA
J: TRBJ2-7
V: TRBV7-9
DNA: TGTGCCAGCAGCATTGGGACCTACGAGCAGTACTTC
CDR3: CASSIGTYEQYF

D: TRBD1
size: NA
J: TRBJ2-7
V: TRBV2
DNA: TGTGCCAGCAGGAGGAGAAGGACAGGCGATGACGAGCAGTACTTC
CDR3: CASRRRRTGDDEQYF

D: NA
size: NA
J: TRBJ2-5
V: TRBV7-2
DNA: TGTGCCAGCAGCTTTACAGAGACCCAGTACTTC
CDR3: CASSFTETQYF

D: NA
size: NA
J: TRBJ1-1
V: TRBV5-4
DNA: TGTGCCAGCAGCTTGGCTGGGTCGGTAGGGAAAGCTTTCTTT
CDR3: CASSLAGSVGKAFF

D: NA
size: NA
J: TRBJ1-2
V: TRBV7-9
DNA: TGTGCCAGCAGCTCTCGATTAGACCGGGTCCGGGGGGTCTATGGCTACACCTTC
CDR3: CASSSRLDRVRGVYGYTF

D: NA
size: few
J: TRBJ2-7
V: TRBV29-1
DNA: TGCAGCGTTGTGGTCAGGGGAACCTACGAGCAGTACTTC
CDR3: CSVVVRGTYEQYF

D: NA
size: NA
J: TRBJ1-1
V: TRBV5-8
DNA: TGTGCCAGCAGCGATTACTACAGCGACCGTGAAGCTTTCTTT
CDR3: CASSDYYSDREAFF

D: NA
size: NA
J: TRBJ2-7
V: TRBV5-1
DNA: TGCGCCAGCAGGTTATACAGGGAACTTTCCTACGAGCAGTACTTC
CDR3: CASRLYRELSYEQYF

D: NA
size: NA
J: TRBJ2-1
V: TRBV28
DNA: TGTGCCAGCAGTCCCCGCAGGGATATCCCTGGCTTCTTC
CDR3: CASSPRRDIPGFF

D: NA
size: NA
J: TRBJ1-3
V: TRBV18
DNA: TGTGCCAGCTCACCACCGGGAGGGGCTAGAAACACCATATATTTT
CDR3: CASSPPGGARNTIYF

D: TRBD2
size: NA
J: TRBJ2-7
V: TRBV7-9
DNA: TGTGCCAGCAGCTTAGCGCCGATCGCTAGCGGAAAGAACGAGCAGTACTTC
CDR3: CASSLAPIASGKNEQYF

D: NA
size: NA
J: TRBJ1-2
V: TRBV6-5
DNA: TGTGCCAGATCGGCGACAATCGACGGCTATGGCTACACCTTC
CDR3: CARSATIDGYGYTF

D: NA
size: NA
J: TRBJ2-3
V: TRBV5-1
DNA: TGCGCCAGCAGCCTTACAGGGATTAGGGGCACAGATACGCAGTATTTT
CDR3: CASSLTGIRGTDTQYF

D: NA
size: NA
J: TRBJ2-7
V: TRBV4-2
DNA: TGTGCCAGCAGCCAGCAGCTGGACAAGCCCTCCTACGAGCAGTACTTC
CDR3: CASSQQLDKPSYEQYF

D: NA
size: NA
J: TRBJ1-2
V: TRBV18
DNA: TGTGCCAGCTCACCAGGGGTTCAGAGATTGGACGGCTACACCTTC
CDR3: CASSPGVQRLDGYTF

D: NA
size: NA
J: TRBJ2-7
V: TRBV18
DNA: TGTGCCAGCTCACCCCAACCCGGCACCTACGAGCAGTACTTC
CDR3: CASSPQPGTYEQYF

D: NA
size: NA
J: TRBJ1-2
V: TRBV24-1
DNA: TGTGCCACCAGTGGGACGGAAAACTATGGCTACACCTTC
CDR3: CATSGTENYGYTF

D: NA
size: NA
J: TRBJ2-1
V: TRBV7-9
DNA: TGTGCCAGCAGCTCACGAAATAATGAGCAGTTCTTC
CDR3: CASSSRNNEQFF

D: NA
size: NA
J: TRBJ1-2
V: TRBV28
DNA: TGTGCCAGCAGTTATACAGAGCGTTATGGCTACACCTTC
CDR3: CASSYTERYGYTF

D: NA
size: NA
J: TRBJ1-5
V: TRBV19
DNA: TGTGCCAGTAGTATAAGGGGGGCAGGGAATCAGCCCCAGCATTTT
CDR3: CASSIRGAGNQPQHF

D: NA
size: once
J: TRBJ1-1
V: TRBV14
DNA: TGTGCCAGCAGCTGGGGGCAGAACACTGAAGCTTTCTTT
CDR3: CASSWGQNTEAFF

D: TRBD2
size: NA
J: TRBJ2-7
V: TRBV4-1
DNA: TGCGCCAGCAGCCAAGGGGCTAGCGGGACCTACGAGCAGTACTTC
CDR3: CASSQGASGTYEQYF

D: NA
size: NA
J: TRBJ2-4
V: TRBV9
DNA: TGTGCCAGCTCCTTAGGGCGGACTCAGTACTTC
CDR3: CASSLGRTQYF

D: NA
size: NA
J: TRBJ2-3
V: TRBV19
DNA: TGTGCCAGTACCCCGGGGAGGGATACGCAGTATTTT
CDR3: CASTPGRDTQYF

D: TRBD2
size: NA
J: TRBJ2-7
V: TRBV27
DNA: TGTGCCAGCAGCTTCTTCTCTGGGACTACTCAAATCTACGAGCAGTACTTC
CDR3: CASSFFSGTTQIYEQYF

D: TRBD1
size: NA
J: TRBJ1-1
V: TRBV2
DNA: TGTGCCAGCAGTGCGGGGACAGGGAGAGGTAACACTGAAGCTTTCTTT
CDR3: CASSAGTGRGNTEAFF

D: NA
size: NA
J: TRBJ1-5
V: TRBV19
DNA: TGTGCCAGTACCCCAAGTTTGATTGGGAATCAGCCCCAGCATTTT
CDR3: CASTPSLIGNQPQHF

D: NA
size: NA
J: TRBJ2-7
V: TRBV2
DNA: TGTGCCAGCAGCGTGACTAGGGGGCCAAACGAGCAGTACTTC
CDR3: CASSVTRGPNEQYF

D: NA
size: NA
J: TRBJ1-5
V: TRBV28
DNA: TGTGCCAGCAGTTTCCGGGGGGTGAGCCAGCCCCAGCATTTT
CDR3: CASSFRGVSQPQHF

D: NA
size: NA
J: TRBJ1-2
V: TRBV6-6
DNA: TGTGCCAGCAGTTCCTCGGGTACCTATGGCTACACCTTC
CDR3: CASSSSGTYGYTF

D: NA
size: NA
J: TRBJ2-7
V: TRBV10-3
DNA: TGTGCCATCAGTGCCGGGGGGCGGATCGGGTCCTACGAGCAGTACTTC
CDR3: CAISAGGRIGSYEQYF

D: NA
size: NA
J: TRBJ2-3
V: TRBV5-1
DNA: TGCGCCAGCAGCTTGGGAGTGGCGGGAACAGATACGCAGTATTTT
CDR3: CASSLGVAGTDTQYF